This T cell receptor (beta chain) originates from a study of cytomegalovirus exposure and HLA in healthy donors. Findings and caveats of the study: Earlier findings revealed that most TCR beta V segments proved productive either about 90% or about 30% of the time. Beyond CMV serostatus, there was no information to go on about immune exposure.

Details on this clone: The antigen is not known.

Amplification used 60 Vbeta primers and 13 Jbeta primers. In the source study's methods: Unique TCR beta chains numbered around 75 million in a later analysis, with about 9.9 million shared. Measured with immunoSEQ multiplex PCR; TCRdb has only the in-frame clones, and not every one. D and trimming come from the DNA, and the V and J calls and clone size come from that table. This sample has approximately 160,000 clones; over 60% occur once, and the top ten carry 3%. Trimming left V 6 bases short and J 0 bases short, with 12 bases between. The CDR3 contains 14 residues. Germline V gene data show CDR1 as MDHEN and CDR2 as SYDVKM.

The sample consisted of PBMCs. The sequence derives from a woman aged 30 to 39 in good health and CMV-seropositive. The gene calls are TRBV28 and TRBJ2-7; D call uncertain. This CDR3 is CASRDILSSYEQYF. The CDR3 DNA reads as TGTGCCAGCAGAGACATTTTGAGCTCCTACGAGCAGTACTTC.